A selection of T cell receptor beta chains follows, all from one sample in a study of blood T cells in healthy people across ages. From the 5' RACE reads, TCRdb called clonotypes with MiXCR, one entry per CDR3 protein. The sample carries 980,000 or so distinct CDR3 sequences, about 48% recorded once. The sequenced sample was blood. These receptors were obtained from a man aged 25 to 40 in good health. Each CDR3 is given with its conserved first and last residue. The D gene is left open where the match is weak. Rows may omit the clone size; those that give it use once, few, many or a size class.

abundance,d_gene,j_gene,v_gene,CDR3aa,CDR3nt
.,TRBD2,TRBJ2-1,TRBV6-4,CASSDSWWGGGAYEQFF,TGTGCCAGCAGTGACTCGTGGTGGGGCGGGGGGGCCTATGAGCAGTTCTTC
.,TRBD2,TRBJ2-1,TRBV24-1,CATSSSGGIHNEQFF,TGTGCCACCAGTTCTAGCGGGGGCATCCACAATGAGCAGTTCTTC
few,TRBD1,TRBJ2-7,TRBV5-5,CASSQGRQGPSGEQYF,TGTGCCAGCAGCCAAGGGCGACAGGGTCCCTCGGGCGAGCAGTACTTC
few,TRBD1,TRBJ2-6,TRBV3-1,CASSQDPGTGFVLTF,TGTGCCAGCAGCCAAGATCCCGGGACAGGTTTCGTCCTGACTTTC
.,.,TRBJ1-2,TRBV6-7,CASSYSNLTQARGYGYTF,TGTGCCAGCAGTTACTCAAATTTGACGCAGGCGAGGGGCTATGGCTACACCTTC
many,TRBD2,TRBJ2-1,TRBV11-2,CASSLTAGYNEQFF,TGTGCCAGCAGCTTAACAGCGGGATACAATGAGCAGTTCTTC
.,.,TRBJ1-2,TRBV11-3,CASSRVGDYGYTF,TGTGCCAGCAGCCGAGTAGGCGACTATGGCTACACCTTC
.,TRBD2,TRBJ2-3,TRBV3-1,CASSQGIAGTDTQYF,TGTGCCAGCAGTCAAGGAATAGCGGGGACGGATACGCAGTATTTT
.,TRBD1,TRBJ2-1,TRBV9,CASRADRGLNNEQFF,TGTGCCAGCAGGGCCGATAGGGGGCTGAACAATGAGCAGTTCTTC
few,TRBD1,TRBJ2-7,TRBV5-7,CASSLEGQGFVSYEQYF,TGTGCCAGCAGCTTGGAGGGACAGGGGTTTGTATCCTACGAGCAGTACTTC
.,TRBD2,TRBJ2-2,TRBV3-1,CASSQTTSGATGELFF,TGTGCCAGCAGCCAGACGACTAGCGGCGCCACCGGGGAGCTGTTTTTT
few,.,TRBJ2-3,TRBV11-2,CASSRYGGLGTDTQYF,TGTGCCAGCAGCCGATACGGGGGGCTAGGCACAGATACGCAGTATTTT
.,TRBD1,TRBJ2-7,TRBV15,CATSRGGQGPYEQYF,TGTGCCACCAGCAGAGGAGGACAGGGCCCCTACGAGCAGTACTTC
.,TRBD1,TRBJ2-3,TRBV5-1,CASSLAGRGHGADTQYF,TGCGCCAGCAGCTTGGCCGGAAGGGGGCATGGCGCAGATACGCAGTATTTT
.,.,TRBJ1-1,TRBV10-3,CAISDVVVNTEAFF,TGTGCCATCAGTGATGTGGTTGTGAACACTGAAGCTTTCTTT